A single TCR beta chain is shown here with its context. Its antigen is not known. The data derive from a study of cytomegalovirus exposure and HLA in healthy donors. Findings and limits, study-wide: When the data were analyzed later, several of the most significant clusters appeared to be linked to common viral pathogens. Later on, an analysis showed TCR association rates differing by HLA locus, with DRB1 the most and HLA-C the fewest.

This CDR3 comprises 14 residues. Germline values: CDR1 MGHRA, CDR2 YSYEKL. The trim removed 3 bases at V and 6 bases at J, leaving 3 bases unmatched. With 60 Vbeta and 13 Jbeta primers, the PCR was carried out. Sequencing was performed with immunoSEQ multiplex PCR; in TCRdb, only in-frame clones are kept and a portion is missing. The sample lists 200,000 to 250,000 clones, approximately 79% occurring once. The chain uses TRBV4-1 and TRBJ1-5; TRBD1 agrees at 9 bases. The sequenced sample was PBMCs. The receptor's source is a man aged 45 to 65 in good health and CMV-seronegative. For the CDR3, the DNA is TGCGCCAGCAGCCAGGGACAGGGCGGTCAGCCCCAGCATTTT. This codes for CASSQGQGGQPQHF.